Listed below are T cell receptor beta chains from one sample, sequenced in a study of blood T cells in healthy people across ages. TCRdb fed the 5' RACE reads into MiXCR, producing one record per CDR3 protein. The table has almost 1 million distinct CDR3 sequences, roughly 50% seen once. Sequences were obtained from blood. Receptors were obtained from a woman aged 55 to 70 in good health. CDR3s include the opening cysteine and the closing phenylalanine or tryptophan. A D gene is named only where the DNA matches it firmly. Not every row has a clone size; where given, it reads once, few, many or a size class.

j_gene: TRBJ2-1
len: 15
abundance: NA
v_gene: TRBV20-1
d_gene: TRBD2
CDR3aa: CSAMKTSGSVNEQFF
CDR3nt: TGCAGTGCTATGAAGACTAGCGGGAGCGTCAATGAGCAGTTCTTC

j_gene: TRBJ2-3
len: 12
abundance: NA
v_gene: TRBV25-1
d_gene: NA
CDR3aa: CASSELGFTQYF
CDR3nt: TGTGCCAGCAGTGAACTGGGTTTTACGCAGTATTTT

j_gene: TRBJ2-7
len: 13
abundance: NA
v_gene: TRBV5-5
d_gene: TRBD1
CDR3aa: CASSWRTGYEQYF
CDR3nt: TGTGCCAGCAGCTGGCGGACAGGTTACGAGCAGTACTTC

j_gene: TRBJ1-2
len: 14
abundance: NA
v_gene: TRBV7-8
d_gene: NA
CDR3aa: CASTRGGGNYGYTF
CDR3nt: TGTGCCAGCACCAGAGGGGGGGGTAACTATGGCTACACCTTC

j_gene: TRBJ2-1
len: 14
abundance: NA
v_gene: TRBV12-3/TRBV12-4
d_gene: TRBD2
CDR3aa: CASGSAGGMDEQFF
CDR3nt: TGTGCCAGCGGGTCAGCGGGAGGTATGGATGAGCAGTTCTTC

j_gene: TRBJ2-6
len: 13
abundance: few
v_gene: TRBV28
d_gene: NA
CDR3aa: CASYDSGANVLTF
CDR3nt: TGTGCCAGCTACGACTCTGGGGCCAACGTCCTGACTTTC

j_gene: TRBJ2-7
len: 15
abundance: NA
v_gene: TRBV7-9
d_gene: TRBD1
CDR3aa: CASSLATGWTYEQYF
CDR3nt: TGTGCCAGCAGCTTAGCGACAGGGTGGACCTACGAGCAGTACTTC

j_gene: TRBJ2-3
len: 16
abundance: NA
v_gene: TRBV25-1
d_gene: NA
CDR3aa: CASSQGPLRSTDTQYF
CDR3nt: TGTGCCAGCAGCCAGGGGCCCCTCAGGAGCACAGATACGCAGTATTTT

j_gene: TRBJ1-4
len: 14
abundance: NA
v_gene: TRBV29-1
d_gene: NA
CDR3aa: CSASPGRYNEKLFF
CDR3nt: TGCAGCGCCTCCCCGGGACGGTATAATGAAAAACTGTTTTTT

j_gene: TRBJ2-3
len: 21
abundance: few
v_gene: TRBV4-2
d_gene: TRBD2
CDR3aa: CASSQVRLAGEAGFRTDTQYF
CDR3nt: TGTGCCAGCAGCCAAGTGCGGCTAGCGGGAGAGGCGGGGTTTCGCACAGATACGCAGTATTTT

j_gene: TRBJ2-4
len: 18
abundance: NA
v_gene: TRBV7-2
d_gene: NA
CDR3aa: CASSLAAGQLKAKNIQYF
CDR3nt: TGTGCCAGCAGCTTAGCGGCTGGACAACTTAAAGCCAAAAACATTCAGTACTTC

j_gene: TRBJ2-5
len: 14
abundance: NA
v_gene: TRBV27
d_gene: NA
CDR3aa: CASSIIQGSDEQYF
CDR3nt: TGTGCCAGCAGTATAATACAGGGTTCGGATGAGCAGTACTTC

j_gene: TRBJ1-6
len: 15
abundance: NA
v_gene: TRBV25-1
d_gene: TRBD1
CDR3aa: CASSEGTGYNSPLHF
CDR3nt: TGTGCCAGCAGTGAAGGGACAGGCTATAATTCACCCCTCCACTTT

j_gene: TRBJ2-7
len: 15
abundance: NA
v_gene: TRBV5-1
d_gene: TRBD2
CDR3aa: CASRRGPAGADEQYF
CDR3nt: TGCGCCAGCAGACGGGGACCAGCGGGAGCGGACGAGCAGTACTTC

j_gene: TRBJ2-7
len: 14
abundance: NA
v_gene: TRBV20-1
d_gene: TRBD1
CDR3aa: CSARAGQGSYEQCF
CDR3nt: TGCAGTGCTAGAGCGGGACAGGGATCCTACGAGCAGTGCTTC

j_gene: TRBJ2-7
len: 14
abundance: few
v_gene: TRBV3-1
d_gene: NA
CDR3aa: CASSHRTGESEQYF
CDR3nt: TGTGCCAGCAGCCATCGAACCGGAGAAAGCGAGCAGTACTTC

j_gene: TRBJ2-7
len: 17
abundance: NA
v_gene: TRBV20-1
d_gene: TRBD2
CDR3aa: CSARGLAGGLSSYEQYF
CDR3nt: TGCAGTGCTAGAGGACTAGCGGGAGGGCTATCGTCCTACGAGCAGTACTTC

j_gene: TRBJ2-7
len: 15
abundance: NA
v_gene: TRBV7-2
d_gene: TRBD2
CDR3aa: CASSLAGGRAHEQYF
CDR3nt: TGTGCCAGCAGCTTAGCTGGCGGGAGGGCGCACGAGCAGTACTTC

j_gene: TRBJ2-1
len: 12
abundance: few
v_gene: TRBV20-1
d_gene: NA
CDR3aa: CSARVGIDEQFF
CDR3nt: TGCAGTGCTAGGGTGGGGATTGATGAGCAGTTCTTC

j_gene: TRBJ2-3
len: 17
abundance: few
v_gene: TRBV20-1
d_gene: TRBD2
CDR3aa: CSAPRGGLAGPGDTQYF
CDR3nt: TGCAGTGCTCCCCGGGGGGGACTAGCGGGACCGGGAGATACGCAGTATTTT

j_gene: TRBJ2-5
len: 19
abundance: NA
v_gene: TRBV6-5
d_gene: TRBD1
CDR3aa: CASSWGQGCGTQAQETQYF
CDR3nt: TGTGCCAGCAGTTGGGGACAGGGTTGTGGAACTCAAGCTCAAGAGACCCAGTACTTC

j_gene: TRBJ2-7
len: 13
abundance: NA
v_gene: TRBV29-1
d_gene: TRBD2
CDR3aa: CSVGAGGNYEQYF
CDR3nt: TGCAGCGTTGGAGCGGGAGGGAACTACGAGCAGTACTTC

j_gene: TRBJ2-7
len: 16
abundance: NA
v_gene: TRBV3-1
d_gene: TRBD1
CDR3aa: CASSTSDWTGGDEQYF
CDR3nt: TGTGCCAGCAGCACATCGGATTGGACAGGGGGTGACGAGCAGTACTTC

j_gene: TRBJ2-7
len: 10
abundance: once
v_gene: TRBV20-1
d_gene: NA
CDR3aa: CSASQAEQYF
CDR3nt: TGCAGTGCTAGTCAGGCCGAGCAGTACTTC

j_gene: TRBJ2-6
len: 15
abundance: few
v_gene: TRBV5-5
d_gene: NA
CDR3aa: CASSLSHSGANVLTF
CDR3nt: TGTGCCAGCAGCTTGTCCCACTCTGGGGCCAACGTCCTGACTTTC

j_gene: TRBJ2-3
len: 15
abundance: NA
v_gene: TRBV7-2
d_gene: TRBD1
CDR3aa: CASSFTGGGTDTQYF
CDR3nt: TGTGCCAGCAGCTTTACAGGGGGAGGCACAGATACGCAGTATTTT

j_gene: TRBJ1-5
len: 16
abundance: NA
v_gene: TRBV28
d_gene: TRBD1
CDR3aa: CASMTGTGVQDQSQHF
CDR3nt: TGTGCCAGCATGACTGGGACAGGGGTCCAGGATCAGTCCCAGCATTTT

j_gene: TRBJ2-3
len: 13
abundance: NA
v_gene: TRBV7-2
d_gene: NA
CDR3aa: CASSLPSTGTQYF
CDR3nt: TGTGCCAGCAGCTTACCGAGCACAGGTACGCAGTATTTT

j_gene: TRBJ2-2
len: 16
abundance: NA
v_gene: TRBV3-1
d_gene: NA
CDR3aa: CASSQEAASLVGELFF
CDR3nt: TGTGCCAGCAGCCAAGAAGCTGCCAGCCTAGTCGGGGAGCTGTTTTTT

j_gene: TRBJ1-2
len: 16
abundance: few
v_gene: TRBV13
d_gene: TRBD1
CDR3aa: CASSLLTGTGSHGYTF
CDR3nt: TGTGCCAGCAGCTTGCTTACCGGGACAGGGAGTCATGGCTACACCTTC

j_gene: TRBJ1-5
len: 13
abundance: NA
v_gene: TRBV20-1
d_gene: NA
CDR3aa: CSARGPIAQPQHF
CDR3nt: TGCAGTGCTAGAGGACCAATCGCTCAGCCCCAGCATTTT

j_gene: TRBJ2-3
len: 18
abundance: once
v_gene: TRBV5-5
d_gene: NA
CDR3aa: CASSQSQTSLGGTDTQYF
CDR3nt: TGTGCCAGCAGCCAGTCCCAGACCTCGCTCGGAGGTACAGATACGCAGTATTTT

j_gene: TRBJ2-5
len: 14
abundance: NA
v_gene: TRBV20-1
d_gene: NA
CDR3aa: CSASDQGLAETQYF
CDR3nt: TGCAGTGCTAGTGACCAAGGTCTAGCGGAGACCCAGTACTTC

j_gene: TRBJ2-5
len: 16
abundance: few
v_gene: TRBV7-9
d_gene: TRBD2
CDR3aa: CASSLGRRESQETQYF
CDR3nt: TGTGCCAGCAGCTTAGGCCGGCGGGAGAGCCAAGAGACCCAGTACTTC

j_gene: TRBJ2-1
len: 14
abundance: NA
v_gene: TRBV20-1
d_gene: TRBD2
CDR3aa: CSASGTSGHNEQFF
CDR3nt: TGCAGTGCATCCGGGACTAGCGGACACAATGAGCAGTTCTTC

j_gene: TRBJ1-1
len: 13
abundance: NA
v_gene: TRBV20-1
d_gene: NA
CDR3aa: CSTPGQLNTEAFF
CDR3nt: TGCAGTACTCCCGGACAGTTGAACACTGAAGCTTTCTTT

j_gene: TRBJ2-7
len: 15
abundance: few
v_gene: TRBV7-9
d_gene: TRBD1
CDR3aa: CASSLWDRGTYEQYF
CDR3nt: TGTGCCAGCAGCTTATGGGACAGGGGCACCTACGAGCAGTACTTC

j_gene: TRBJ2-3
len: 14
abundance: few
v_gene: TRBV4-3
d_gene: NA
CDR3aa: CASSTRLHTDTQYF
CDR3nt: TGCGCCAGCAGCACCAGGCTCCACACAGATACGCAGTATTTT

j_gene: TRBJ2-5
len: 13
abundance: NA
v_gene: TRBV20-1
d_gene: TRBD2
CDR3aa: CSARTSGRNEQYF
CDR3nt: TGCAGTGCAAGGACTAGCGGGAGGAATGAGCAGTACTTC

j_gene: TRBJ2-1
len: 13
abundance: NA
v_gene: TRBV29-1
d_gene: TRBD1
CDR3aa: CSVERDRDDEQFF
CDR3nt: TGCAGCGTTGAGAGGGACAGGGATGATGAGCAGTTCTTC

j_gene: TRBJ2-3
len: 15
abundance: NA
v_gene: TRBV4-1
d_gene: TRBD1
CDR3aa: CASRMTGLQSDTQYF
CDR3nt: TGCGCCAGCAGAATGACAGGGCTTCAATCAGATACGCAGTATTTT

j_gene: TRBJ2-7
len: 13
abundance: NA
v_gene: TRBV20-1
d_gene: NA
CDR3aa: CSARMVGIFEQYF
CDR3nt: TGCAGTGCTAGGATGGTGGGCATCTTCGAGCAGTACTTC

j_gene: TRBJ2-3
len: 14
abundance: NA
v_gene: TRBV9
d_gene: NA
CDR3aa: CASSVAVGADTQYF
CDR3nt: TGTGCCAGCAGCGTAGCTGTGGGGGCAGATACGCAGTATTTT

j_gene: TRBJ2-7
len: 11
abundance: NA
v_gene: TRBV7-3
d_gene: NA
CDR3aa: CASRTEAEQYF
CDR3nt: TGTGCCAGCAGAACAGAGGCCGAGCAGTACTTC